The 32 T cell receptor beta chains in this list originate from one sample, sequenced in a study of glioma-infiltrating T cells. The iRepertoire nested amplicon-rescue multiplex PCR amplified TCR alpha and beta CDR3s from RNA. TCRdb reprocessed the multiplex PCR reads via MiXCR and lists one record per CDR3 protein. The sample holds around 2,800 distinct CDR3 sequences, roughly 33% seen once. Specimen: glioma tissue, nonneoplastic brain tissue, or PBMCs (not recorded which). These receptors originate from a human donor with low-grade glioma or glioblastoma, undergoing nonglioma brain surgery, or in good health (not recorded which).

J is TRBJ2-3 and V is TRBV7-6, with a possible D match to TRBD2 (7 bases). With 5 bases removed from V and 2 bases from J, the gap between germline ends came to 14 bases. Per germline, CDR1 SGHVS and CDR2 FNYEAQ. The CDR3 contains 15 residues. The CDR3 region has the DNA TGTGCCAGCAGCGGGGGGGGGGCTAACACAGATACGCAGTATTTT. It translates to CASSGGGANTDTQYF.

Here the CDR3 reads CAISEPAWRTEAFF. CDR3 sequence (DNA): TGTGCCATCAGTGAGCCGGCATGGCGAACTGAAGCTTTCTTT. J is TRBJ1-1 and V is TRBV10-3; no definite D call. CDR1 ENHRY and CDR2 SYGVKD come from the germline V gene. With 2 bases removed from V and 5 bases from J, the gap between germline ends came to 12 bases. The CDR3 covers 14 residues.

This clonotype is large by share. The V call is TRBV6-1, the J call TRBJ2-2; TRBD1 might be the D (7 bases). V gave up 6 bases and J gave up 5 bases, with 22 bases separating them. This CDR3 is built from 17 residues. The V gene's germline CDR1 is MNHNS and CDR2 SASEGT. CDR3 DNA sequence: TGTGCCAGCAGACGTGGAGGGGACAGCTTAATTACCGGGGAGCTGTTTTTT. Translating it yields CASRRGGDSLITGELFF.

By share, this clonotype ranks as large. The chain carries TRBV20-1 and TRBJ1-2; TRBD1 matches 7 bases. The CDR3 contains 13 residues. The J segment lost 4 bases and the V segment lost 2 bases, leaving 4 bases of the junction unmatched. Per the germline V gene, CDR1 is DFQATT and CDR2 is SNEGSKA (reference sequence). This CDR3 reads CSARQGERYGYTF. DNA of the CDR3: TGCAGTGCTAGACAGGGGGAGCGCTATGGCTACACCTTC.

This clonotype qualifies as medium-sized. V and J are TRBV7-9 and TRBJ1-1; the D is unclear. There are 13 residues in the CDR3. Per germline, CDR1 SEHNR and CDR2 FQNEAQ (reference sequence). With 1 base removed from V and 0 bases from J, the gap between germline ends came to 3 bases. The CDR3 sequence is CASSLEVNTEAFF. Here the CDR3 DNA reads TGTGCCAGCAGCTTAGAGGTGAACACTGAAGCTTTCTTT.

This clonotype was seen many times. The CDR3 DNA is TGTGCCAGCATCTCGGGACAAACCTACGAGCAGTACTTC. Translation: CASISGQTYEQYF. This chain joins TRBV12-3 or TRBV12-4 and TRBJ2-7; weak D call: TRBD1 (6 bases). This CDR3 is built from 13 residues. The ends were cut back, 7 bases at V and 2 bases at J, with 12 bases in the middle.

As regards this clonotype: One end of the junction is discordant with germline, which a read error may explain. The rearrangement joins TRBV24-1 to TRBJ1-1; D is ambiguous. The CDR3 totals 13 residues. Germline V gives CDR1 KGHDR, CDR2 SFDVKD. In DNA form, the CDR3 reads TGTGCCACCAGTGATTTGTCCCAAACTGAAGATTTCTTT. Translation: CATSDLSQTEDFF.

The chain's CDR3 is CASSDSISREATHKPLFF. The CDR3 DNA is TGTGCCAGCAGTGACTCGATATCTCGGGAGGCAACTCATAAACCACTTTTTTTT. The rearrangement links TRBV6-4 to TRBJ1-4, with D uncertain. Germline values: CDR1 MRHNA, CDR2 SNTAGT. The CDR3 has 18 residues. Trimming stripped 0 bases from V and 17 bases from J, with 31 bases between.

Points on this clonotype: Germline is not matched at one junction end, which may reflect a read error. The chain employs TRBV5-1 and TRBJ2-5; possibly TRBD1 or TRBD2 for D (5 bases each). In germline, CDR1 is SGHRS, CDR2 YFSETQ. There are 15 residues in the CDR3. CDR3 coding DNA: TGCGCCGGCAGTGGGGGAAGCTCGCGACCGGAGACCCAGTACTTC. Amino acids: CAGSGGSSRPETQYF.

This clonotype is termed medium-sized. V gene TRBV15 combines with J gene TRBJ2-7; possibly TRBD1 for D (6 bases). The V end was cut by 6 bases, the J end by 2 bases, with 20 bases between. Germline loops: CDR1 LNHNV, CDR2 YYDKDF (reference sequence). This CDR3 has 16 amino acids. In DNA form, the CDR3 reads TGTGCCACCAGTTCGGGGTACAGGGCTCGAGCCTACGAGCAGTACTTC. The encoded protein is CATSSGYRARAYEQYF. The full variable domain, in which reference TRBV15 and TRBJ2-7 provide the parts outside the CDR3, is DAMVIQNPRYQVTQFGKPVTLSCSQTLNHNVMYWYQQKSSQAPKLLFHYYDKDFNNEADTPDNFQSRRPNTSFCFLDIRSPGLGDTAMYLCATSSGYRARAYEQYFGPGTRLTVT.

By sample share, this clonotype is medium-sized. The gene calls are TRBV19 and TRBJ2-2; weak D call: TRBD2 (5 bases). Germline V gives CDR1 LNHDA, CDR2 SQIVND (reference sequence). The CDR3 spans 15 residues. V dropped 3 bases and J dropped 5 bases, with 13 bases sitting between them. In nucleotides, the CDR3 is TGTGCCAGTAGTATCAGCTTCGGGGTTACCGGGGAGCTGTTTTTT. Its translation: CASSISFGVTGELFF.

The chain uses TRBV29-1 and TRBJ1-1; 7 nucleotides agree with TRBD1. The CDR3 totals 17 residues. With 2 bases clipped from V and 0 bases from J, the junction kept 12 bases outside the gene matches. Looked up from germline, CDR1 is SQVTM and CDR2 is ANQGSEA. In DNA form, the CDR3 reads TGCAGCGTTGAAAGGCGCAGGGGGTTTACAATGAACACTGAAGCTTTCTTT. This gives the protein CSVERRRGFTMNTEAFF.

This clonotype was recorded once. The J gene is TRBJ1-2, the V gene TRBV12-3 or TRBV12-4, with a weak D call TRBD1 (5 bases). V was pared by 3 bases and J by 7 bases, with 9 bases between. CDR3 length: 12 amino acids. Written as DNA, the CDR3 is TGTGCCAGCAGTTTCTCCGGGGGTGGCTACACCTTC. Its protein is CASSFSGGGYTF.

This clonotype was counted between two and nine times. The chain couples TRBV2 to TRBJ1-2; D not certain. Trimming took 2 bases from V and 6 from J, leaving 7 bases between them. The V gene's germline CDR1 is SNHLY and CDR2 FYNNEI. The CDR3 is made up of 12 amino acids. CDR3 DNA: TGTGCCAGCAGTGAAAGCCCCGATGGCTACACCTTC. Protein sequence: CASSESPDGYTF.

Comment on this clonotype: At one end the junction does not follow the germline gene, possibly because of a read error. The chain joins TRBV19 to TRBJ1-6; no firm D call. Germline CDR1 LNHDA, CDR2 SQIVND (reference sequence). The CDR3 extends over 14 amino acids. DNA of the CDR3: TGTGCCAGTAGTACATGGGAAAGAGATTCACCCATCCACTTT. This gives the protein CASSTWERDSPIHF. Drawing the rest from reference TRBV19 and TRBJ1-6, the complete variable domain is DGGITQSPKYLFRKEGQNVTLSCEQNLNHDAMYWYRQDPGQGLRLIYYSQIVNDFQKGDIAEGYSVSREKKESFPLTVTSAQKNPTAFYLCASSTWERDSPIHFGNGTRLTVT.

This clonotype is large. For the CDR3, the DNA is TGTGCCAGCAGTCAAAGTGGGGGCGTGGATCAGCCCCAGCATTTT. Protein sequence: CASSQSGGVDQPQHF. The V call is TRBV28, the J call TRBJ1-5, with a tentative D call TRBD1 (6 bases). CDR1 and CDR2 from the germline V gene are MDHEN and SYDVKM. The CDR3 spans 15 residues. V dropped 5 bases and J dropped 5 bases, with 16 bases sitting between them.

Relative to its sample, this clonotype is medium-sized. The CDR3 sequence is CASSQLNGPANQPQHF. In DNA, the CDR3 is TGCGCCAGCAGCCAATTAAACGGACCCGCCAATCAGCCCCAGCATTTT. The chain links TRBV4-1 to TRBJ1-5; no definite D call. V was trimmed by 2 bases and J by 3 bases, leaving 14 bases between them. The CDR3 runs 16 residues. In germline, CDR1 is MGHRA, CDR2 YSYEKL.

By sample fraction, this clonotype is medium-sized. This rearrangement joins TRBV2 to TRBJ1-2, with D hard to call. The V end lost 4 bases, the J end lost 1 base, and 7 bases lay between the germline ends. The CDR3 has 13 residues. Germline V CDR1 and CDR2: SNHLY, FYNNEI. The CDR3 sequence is CASSAQLNYGYTF. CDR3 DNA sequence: TGTGCCAGCAGTGCACAGCTTAACTATGGCTACACCTTC.

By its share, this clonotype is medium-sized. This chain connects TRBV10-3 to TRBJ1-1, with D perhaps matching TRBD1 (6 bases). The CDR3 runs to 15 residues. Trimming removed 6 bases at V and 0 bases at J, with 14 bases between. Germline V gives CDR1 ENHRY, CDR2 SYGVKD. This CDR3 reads CAISGQTEMNTEAFF. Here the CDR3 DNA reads TGTGCCATCAGCGGACAGACCGAGATGAACACTGAAGCTTTCTTT.

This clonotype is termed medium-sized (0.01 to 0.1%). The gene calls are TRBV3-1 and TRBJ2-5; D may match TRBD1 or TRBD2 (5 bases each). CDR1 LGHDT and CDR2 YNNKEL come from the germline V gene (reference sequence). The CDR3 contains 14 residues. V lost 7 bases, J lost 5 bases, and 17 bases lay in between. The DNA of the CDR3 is TGTGCCAGCACCAGAGACGAAGAGGGGGAGACCCAGTACTTC. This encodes CASTRDEEGETQYF.

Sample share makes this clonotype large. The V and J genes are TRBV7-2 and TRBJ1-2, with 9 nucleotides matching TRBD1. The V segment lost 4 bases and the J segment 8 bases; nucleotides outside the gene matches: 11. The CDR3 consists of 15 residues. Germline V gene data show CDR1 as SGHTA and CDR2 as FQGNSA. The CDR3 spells CASSSPGQGVWGYTF. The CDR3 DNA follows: TGTGCCAGCAGCTCACCGGGACAGGGCGTATGGGGCTACACCTTC. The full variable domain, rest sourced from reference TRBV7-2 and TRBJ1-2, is GAGVSQSPSNKVTEKGKDVELRCDPISGHTALYWYRQSLGQGLEFLIYFQGNSAPDKSGLPSDRFSAERTGGSVSTLTIQRTQQEDSAVYLCASSSPGQGVWGYTFGSGTRLTVV.

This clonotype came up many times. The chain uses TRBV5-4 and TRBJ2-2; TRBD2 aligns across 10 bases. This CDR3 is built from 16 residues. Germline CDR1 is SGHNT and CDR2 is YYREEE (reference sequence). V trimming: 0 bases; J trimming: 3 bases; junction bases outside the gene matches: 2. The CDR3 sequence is CASSLGTSGYTGELFF. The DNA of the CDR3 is TGTGCCAGCAGCTTGGGGACTAGCGGATACACCGGGGAGCTGTTTTTT.

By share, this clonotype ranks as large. The DNA of the CDR3 is TGCAGTGCTAGTGTTGACATTTCGAACACTGAAGCTTTCTTT. Residues: CSASVDISNTEAFF. The chain has TRBV20-1 and TRBJ1-1; no firm D call. Between the trimmed V and J ends, which lost 3 bases and 1 base, there was a span of 12 bases. This CDR3 has 14 amino acids. CDR1 and CDR2 from the germline V gene are DFQATT and SNEGSKA (reference sequence).

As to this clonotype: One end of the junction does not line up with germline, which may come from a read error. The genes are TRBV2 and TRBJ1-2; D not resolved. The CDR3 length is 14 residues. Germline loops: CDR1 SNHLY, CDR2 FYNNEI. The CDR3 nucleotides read TGTGCCAGAAGTGAATTGGGAAGCGACTATAGCTACACCTTC. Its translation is CARSELGSDYSYTF. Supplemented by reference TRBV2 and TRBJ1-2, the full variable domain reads EPEVTQTPSHQVTQMGQEVILRCVPISNHLYFYWYRQILGQKVEFLVSFYNNEISEKSEIFDDQFSVERPDGSNFTLKIRSTKLEDSAMYFCARSELGSDYSYTFGSGTRLTVV.

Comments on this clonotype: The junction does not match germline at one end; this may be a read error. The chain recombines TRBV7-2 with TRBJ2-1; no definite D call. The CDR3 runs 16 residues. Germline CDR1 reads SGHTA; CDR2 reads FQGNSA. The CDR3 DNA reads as TGCGCCAGCAGCCCTATTTCTGCACCAAAGTACAATGAGCAGTTCTTC. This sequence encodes CASSPISAPKYNEQFF.

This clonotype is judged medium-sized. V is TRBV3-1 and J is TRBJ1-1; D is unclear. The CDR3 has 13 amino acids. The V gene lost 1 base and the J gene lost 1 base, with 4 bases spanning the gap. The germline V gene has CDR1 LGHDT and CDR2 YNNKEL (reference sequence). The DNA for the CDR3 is TGTGCCAGCAGCCAAGGGGAGAACACTGAAGCTTTCTTT. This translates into CASSQGENTEAFF.

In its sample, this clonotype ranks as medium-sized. This CDR3 reads CASCPRQGYTEAFF. The CDR3 DNA follows: TGTGCCAGCTGTCCGAGACAGGGGTACACTGAAGCTTTCTTT. The genes are TRBV12-3 or TRBV12-4 and TRBJ1-1, with 8 positions matching TRBD1. The CDR3 loop spans 14 amino acids. V lost 8 bases and J lost 3; bases outside the gene matches: 8.

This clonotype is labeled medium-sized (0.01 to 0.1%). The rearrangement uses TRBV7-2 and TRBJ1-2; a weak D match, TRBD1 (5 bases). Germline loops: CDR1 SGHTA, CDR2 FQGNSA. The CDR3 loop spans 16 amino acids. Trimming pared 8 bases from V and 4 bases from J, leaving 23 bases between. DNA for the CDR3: TGTGCCAGCCGGGGGGTTAGCACCCTAGGCCTCTATGGCTACACCTTC. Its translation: CASRGVSTLGLYGYTF.

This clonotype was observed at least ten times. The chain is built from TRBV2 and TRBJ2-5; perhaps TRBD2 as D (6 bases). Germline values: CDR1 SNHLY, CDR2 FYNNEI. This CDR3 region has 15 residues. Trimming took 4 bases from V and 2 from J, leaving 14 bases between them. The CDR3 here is CASSAPRGRQETQYF. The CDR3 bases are TGTGCCAGCAGTGCCCCGCGGGGCCGACAAGAGACCCAGTACTTC.

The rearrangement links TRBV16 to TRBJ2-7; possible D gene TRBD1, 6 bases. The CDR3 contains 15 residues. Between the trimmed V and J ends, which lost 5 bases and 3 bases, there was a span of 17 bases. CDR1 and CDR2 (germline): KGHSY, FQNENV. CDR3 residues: CASSGGRGSHYEQYF. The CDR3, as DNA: TGTGCCAGCAGCGGGGGCAGAGGCAGCCACTACGAGCAGTACTTC.

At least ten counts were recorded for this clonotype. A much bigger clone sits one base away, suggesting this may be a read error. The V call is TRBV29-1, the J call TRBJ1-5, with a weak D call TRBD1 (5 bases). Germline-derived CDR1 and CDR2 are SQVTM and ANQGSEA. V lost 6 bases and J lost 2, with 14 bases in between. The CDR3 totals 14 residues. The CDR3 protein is CSVVGGNGNQPQHF. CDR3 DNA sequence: TGCAGCGTCGTTGGGGGTAATGGCAATCAGCCCCAGCATTTT.

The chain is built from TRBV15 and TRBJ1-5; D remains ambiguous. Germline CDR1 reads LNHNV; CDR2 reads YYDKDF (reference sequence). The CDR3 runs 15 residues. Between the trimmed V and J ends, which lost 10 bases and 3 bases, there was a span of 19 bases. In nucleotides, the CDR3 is TGTGCCATCAGAGACGAGACGGAGGACAATCAGCCCCAGCATTTT. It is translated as CAIRDETEDNQPQHF. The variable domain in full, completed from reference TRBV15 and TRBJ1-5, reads DAMVIQNPRYQVTQFGKPVTLSCSQTLNHNVMYWYQQKSSQAPKLLFHYYDKDFNNEADTPDNFQSRRPNTSFCFLDIRSPGLGDTAMYLCAIRDETEDNQPQHFGDGTRLSIL.